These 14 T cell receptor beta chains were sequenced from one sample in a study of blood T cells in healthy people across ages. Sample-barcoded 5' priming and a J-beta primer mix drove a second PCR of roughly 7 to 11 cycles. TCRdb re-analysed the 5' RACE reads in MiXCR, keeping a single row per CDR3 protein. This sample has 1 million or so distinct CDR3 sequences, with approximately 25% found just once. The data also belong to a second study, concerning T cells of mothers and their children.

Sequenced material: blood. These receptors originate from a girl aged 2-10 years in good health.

CDR3 DNA: TGCAGCGTTGAAGAGACAGGAGAGGAGACCCAGTACTTC. It translates to CSVEETGEETQYF. This chain uses TRBV29-1 with TRBJ2-5; possible D gene TRBD1, 6 bases. The germline V gene encodes CDR1 SQVTM and CDR2 ANQGSEA. The CDR3 runs 13 residues. Between the trimmed V and J ends, which lost 0 bases and 5 bases, there was a span of 10 bases. Full variable domain (outside the CDR3, taken from reference TRBV29-1 and TRBJ2-5): SAVISQKPSRDICQRGTSLTIQCQVDSQVTMMFWYRQQPGQSLTLIATANQGSEATYESGFVIDKFPISRPNLTFSTLTVSNMSPEDSSIYLCSVEETGEETQYFGPGTRLLVL.

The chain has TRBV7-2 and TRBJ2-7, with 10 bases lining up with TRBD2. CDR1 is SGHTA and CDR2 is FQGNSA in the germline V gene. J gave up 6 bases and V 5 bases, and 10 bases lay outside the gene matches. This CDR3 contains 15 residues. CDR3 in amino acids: CASSPRGTSAREQYF. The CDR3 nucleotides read TGTGCCAGCAGCCCCCGGGGGACTAGCGCCCGCGAGCAGTACTTC.

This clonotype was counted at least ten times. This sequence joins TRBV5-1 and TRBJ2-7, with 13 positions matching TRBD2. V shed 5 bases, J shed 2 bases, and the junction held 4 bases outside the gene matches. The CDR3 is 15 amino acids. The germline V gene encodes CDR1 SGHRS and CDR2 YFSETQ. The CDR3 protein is CASRLGLAGAYEQYF. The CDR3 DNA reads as TGCGCCAGCAGGCTAGGACTAGCGGGAGCCTACGAGCAGTACTTC.

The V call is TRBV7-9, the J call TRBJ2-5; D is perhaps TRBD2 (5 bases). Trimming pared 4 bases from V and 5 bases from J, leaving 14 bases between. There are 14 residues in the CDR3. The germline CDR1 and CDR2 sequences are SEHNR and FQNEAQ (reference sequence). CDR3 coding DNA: TGTGCCAGCAGCTGGAGGATCTCGGGGGAGACCCAGTACTTC. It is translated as CASSWRISGETQYF.

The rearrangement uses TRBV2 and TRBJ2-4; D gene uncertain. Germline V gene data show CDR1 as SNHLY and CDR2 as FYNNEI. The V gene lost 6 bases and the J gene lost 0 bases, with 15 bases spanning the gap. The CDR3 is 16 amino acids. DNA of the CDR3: TGTGCCAGCAGCGTAGTTCGTGTCGGAGCCAAAAACATTCAGTACTTC. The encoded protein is CASSVVRVGAKNIQYF.

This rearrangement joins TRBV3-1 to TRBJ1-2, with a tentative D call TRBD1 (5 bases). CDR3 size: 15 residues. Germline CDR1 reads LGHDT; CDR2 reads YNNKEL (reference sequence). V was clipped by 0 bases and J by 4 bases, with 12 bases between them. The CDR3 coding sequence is TGTGCCAGCAGCCAAGAGGCAGGACAAAGCTATGGCTACACCTTC. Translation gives CASSQEAGQSYGYTF.

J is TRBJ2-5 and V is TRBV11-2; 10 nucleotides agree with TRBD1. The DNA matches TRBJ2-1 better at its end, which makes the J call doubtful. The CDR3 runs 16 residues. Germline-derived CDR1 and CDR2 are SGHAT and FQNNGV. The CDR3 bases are TGTGCCAGCAGCTTAGAGGGGACAGGGGAGATGAATGAGCAGTTCTTC. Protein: CASSLEGTGEMNEQFF.

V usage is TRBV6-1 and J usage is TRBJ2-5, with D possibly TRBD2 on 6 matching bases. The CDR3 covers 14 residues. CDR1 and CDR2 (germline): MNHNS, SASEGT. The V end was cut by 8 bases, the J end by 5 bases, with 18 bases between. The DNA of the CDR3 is TGTGCCAGCGGGCCCCAGTGGGGGGACGAGACCCAGTACTTC. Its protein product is CASGPQWGDETQYF.

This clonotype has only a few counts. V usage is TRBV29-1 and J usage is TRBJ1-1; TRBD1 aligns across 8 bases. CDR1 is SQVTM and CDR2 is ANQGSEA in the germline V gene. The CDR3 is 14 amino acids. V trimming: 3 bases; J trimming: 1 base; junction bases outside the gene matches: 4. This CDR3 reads CSVDRGLGNTEAFF. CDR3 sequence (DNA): TGCAGCGTTGACAGGGGGCTAGGGAACACTGAAGCTTTCTTT. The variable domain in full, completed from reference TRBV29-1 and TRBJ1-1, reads SAVISQKPSRDICQRGTSLTIQCQVDSQVTMMFWYRQQPGQSLTLIATANQGSEATYESGFVIDKFPISRPNLTFSTLTVSNMSPEDSSIYLCSVDRGLGNTEAFFGQGTRLTVV.

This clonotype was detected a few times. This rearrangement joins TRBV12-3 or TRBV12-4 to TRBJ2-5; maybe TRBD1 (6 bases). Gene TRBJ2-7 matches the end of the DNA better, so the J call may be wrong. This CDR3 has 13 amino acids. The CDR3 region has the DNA TGTGCCAGCACCCCCGAAGGGGGATACGAGCAGTACTTC. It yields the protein CASTPEGGYEQYF.

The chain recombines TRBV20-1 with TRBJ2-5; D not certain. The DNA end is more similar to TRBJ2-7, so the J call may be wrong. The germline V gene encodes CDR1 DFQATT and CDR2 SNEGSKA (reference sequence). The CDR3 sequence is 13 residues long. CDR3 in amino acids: CSASSTSASEQYF. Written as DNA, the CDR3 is TGCAGTGCTAGTTCGACTTCTGCCTCCGAGCAGTACTTC.

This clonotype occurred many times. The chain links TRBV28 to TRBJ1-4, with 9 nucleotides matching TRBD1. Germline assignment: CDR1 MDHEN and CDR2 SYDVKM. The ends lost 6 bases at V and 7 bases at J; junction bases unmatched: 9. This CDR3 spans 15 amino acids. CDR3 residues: CASRLQGAWGEKLFF. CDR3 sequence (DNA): TGTGCCAGCAGACTACAGGGGGCATGGGGTGAAAAACTGTTTTTT. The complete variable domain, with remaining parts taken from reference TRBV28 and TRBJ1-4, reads DVKVTQSSRYLVKRTGEKVFLECVQDMDHENMFWYRQDPGLGLRLIYFSYDVKMKEKGDIPEGYSVSREKKERFSLILESASTNQTSMYLCASRLQGAWGEKLFFGSGTQLSVL.

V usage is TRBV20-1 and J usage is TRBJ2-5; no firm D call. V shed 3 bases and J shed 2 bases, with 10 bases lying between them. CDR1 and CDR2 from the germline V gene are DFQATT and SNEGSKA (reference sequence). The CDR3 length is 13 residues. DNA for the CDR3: TGCAGTGCTAGTAGGCTAGGTCAAGAGACCCAGTACTTC. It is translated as CSASRLGQETQYF.

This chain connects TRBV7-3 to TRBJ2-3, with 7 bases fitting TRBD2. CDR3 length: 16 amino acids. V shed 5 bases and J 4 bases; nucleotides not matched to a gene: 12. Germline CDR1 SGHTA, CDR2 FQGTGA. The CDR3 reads CASSSLGGGLADTQYF. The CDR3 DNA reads TGTGCCAGCAGCAGTTTGGGCGGGGGTTTAGCAGATACGCAGTATTTT.